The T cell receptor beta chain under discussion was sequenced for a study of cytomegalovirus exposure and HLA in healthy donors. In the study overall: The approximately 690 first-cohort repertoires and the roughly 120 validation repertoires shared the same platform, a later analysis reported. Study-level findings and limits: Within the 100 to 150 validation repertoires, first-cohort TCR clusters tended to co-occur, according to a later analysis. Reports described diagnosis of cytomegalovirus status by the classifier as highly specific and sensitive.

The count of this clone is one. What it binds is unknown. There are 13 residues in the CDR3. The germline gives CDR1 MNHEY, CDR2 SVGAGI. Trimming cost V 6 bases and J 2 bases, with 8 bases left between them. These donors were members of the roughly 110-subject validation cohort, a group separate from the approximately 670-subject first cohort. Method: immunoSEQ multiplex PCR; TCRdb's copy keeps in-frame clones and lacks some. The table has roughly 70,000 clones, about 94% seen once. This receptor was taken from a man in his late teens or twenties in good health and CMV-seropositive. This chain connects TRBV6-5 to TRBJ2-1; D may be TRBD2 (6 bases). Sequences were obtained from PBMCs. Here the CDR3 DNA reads TGTGCCAGCAGCCAGCGGGCCTACAATGAGCAGTTCTTC. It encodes CASSQRAYNEQFF.